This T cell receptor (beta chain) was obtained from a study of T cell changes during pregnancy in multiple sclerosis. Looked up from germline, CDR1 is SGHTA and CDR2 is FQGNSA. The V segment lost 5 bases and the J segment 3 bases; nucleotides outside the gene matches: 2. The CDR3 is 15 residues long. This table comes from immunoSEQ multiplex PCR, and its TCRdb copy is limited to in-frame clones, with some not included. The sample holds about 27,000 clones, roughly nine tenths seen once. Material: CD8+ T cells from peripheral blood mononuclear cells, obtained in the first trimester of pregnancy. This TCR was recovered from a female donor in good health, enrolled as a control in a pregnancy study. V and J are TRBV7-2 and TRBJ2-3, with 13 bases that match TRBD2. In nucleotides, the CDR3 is TGTGCCAGCAGCCTACTAGCGGGAGGGACAGATACGCAGTATTTT. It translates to CASSLLAGGTDTQYF. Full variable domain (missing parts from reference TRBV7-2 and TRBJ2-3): GAGVSQSPSNKVTEKGKDVELRCDPISGHTALYWYRQSLGQGLEFLIYFQGNSAPDKSGLPSDRFSAERTGGSVSTLTIQRTQQEDSAVYLCASSLLAGGTDTQYFGPGTRLTVL.